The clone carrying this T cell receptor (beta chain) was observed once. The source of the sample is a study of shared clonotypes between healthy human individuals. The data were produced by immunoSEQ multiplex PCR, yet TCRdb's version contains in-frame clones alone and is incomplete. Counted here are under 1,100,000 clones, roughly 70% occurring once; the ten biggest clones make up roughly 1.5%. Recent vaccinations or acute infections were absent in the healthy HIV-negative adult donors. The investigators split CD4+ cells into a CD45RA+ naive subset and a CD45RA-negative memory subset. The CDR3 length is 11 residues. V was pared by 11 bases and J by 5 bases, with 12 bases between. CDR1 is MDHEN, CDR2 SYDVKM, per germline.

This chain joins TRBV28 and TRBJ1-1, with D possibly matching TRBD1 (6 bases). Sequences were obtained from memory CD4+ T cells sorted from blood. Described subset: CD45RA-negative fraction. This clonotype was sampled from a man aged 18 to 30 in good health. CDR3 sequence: CAWGGRTEAFF. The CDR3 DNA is TGTGCCTGGGGGGGGCGGACTGAAGCTTTCTTT.